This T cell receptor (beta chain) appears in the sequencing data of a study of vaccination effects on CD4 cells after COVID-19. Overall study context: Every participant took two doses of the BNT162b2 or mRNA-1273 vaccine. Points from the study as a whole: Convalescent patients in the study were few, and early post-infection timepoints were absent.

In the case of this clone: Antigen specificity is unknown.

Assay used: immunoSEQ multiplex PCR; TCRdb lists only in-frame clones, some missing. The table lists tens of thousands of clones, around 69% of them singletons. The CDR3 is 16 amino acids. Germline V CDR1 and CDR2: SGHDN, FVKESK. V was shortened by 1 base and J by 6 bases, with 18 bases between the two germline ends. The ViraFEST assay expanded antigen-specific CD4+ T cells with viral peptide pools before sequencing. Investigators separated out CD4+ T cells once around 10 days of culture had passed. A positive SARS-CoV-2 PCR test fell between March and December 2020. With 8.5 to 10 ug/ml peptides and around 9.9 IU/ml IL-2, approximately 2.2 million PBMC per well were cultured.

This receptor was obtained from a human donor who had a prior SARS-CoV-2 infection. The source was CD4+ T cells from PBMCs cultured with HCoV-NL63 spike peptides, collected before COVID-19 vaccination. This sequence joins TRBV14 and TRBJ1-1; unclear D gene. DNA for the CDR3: TGTGCCAGCAGCCAAGCTTTCGGACTAGGAACAGCTGAAGCTTTCTTT. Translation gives CASSQAFGLGTAEAFF.